The rows below give T cell receptor beta chains drawn from one sample of a study of T cells after somatic rescue of genetic block. Only in-frame clones appear in the TCRdb table, and some are missing; sequencing was by immunoSEQ multiplex PCR. The sample carries 88,000 or so clones, 85% to 90% recorded once. The specimen sequenced was peripheral blood mononuclear cells (PBMCs). Source of these receptors: a woman aged 18-35 years. Both conserved end residues are part of each CDR3. D genes are given only for firm matches. Some rows mark clone size as missing; the rest say once, few, many or name a class of expanded clone.

d_call: NA
clone_size: NA
j_call: TRBJ1-1
v_call: TRBV30
cdr3_aa: CAWSVIGGNTEAFF
cdr3_nt: TGTGCCTGGAGTGTTATCGGGGGGAACACTGAAGCTTTCTTT

d_call: NA
clone_size: NA
j_call: TRBJ2-5
v_call: TRBV28
cdr3_aa: CASSFFPAYQETQYF
cdr3_nt: TGTGCCAGCAGTTTCTTCCCGGCGTACCAAGAGACCCAGTACTTC

d_call: NA
clone_size: NA
j_call: TRBJ2-1
v_call: TRBV19
cdr3_aa: CASSPGGSYNEQFF
cdr3_nt: TGTGCCAGTAGCCCAGGGGGGTCCTACAATGAGCAGTTCTTC

d_call: NA
clone_size: NA
j_call: TRBJ2-2
v_call: TRBV28
cdr3_aa: CASSLRVTGELFF
cdr3_nt: TGTGCCAGCAGTTTAAGAGTCACCGGGGAGCTGTTTTTT

d_call: TRBD2
clone_size: once
j_call: TRBJ2-7
v_call: TRBV28
cdr3_aa: CASSSLAGGPYEQYF
cdr3_nt: TGTGCCAGCAGTTCTCTAGCGGGAGGACCCTACGAGCAGTACTTC

d_call: NA
clone_size: NA
j_call: TRBJ2-2
v_call: TRBV9
cdr3_aa: CASSVEARGTGELFF
cdr3_nt: TGTGCCAGCAGCGTAGAAGCGCGGGGCACCGGGGAGCTGTTTTTT

d_call: TRBD2
clone_size: once
j_call: TRBJ2-1
v_call: TRBV28
cdr3_aa: CASSGGLAGNYNEQFF
cdr3_nt: TGTGCCAGCAGTGGGGGACTAGCGGGCAACTACAATGAGCAGTTCTTC

d_call: NA
clone_size: NA
j_call: TRBJ2-1
v_call: TRBV25-1
cdr3_aa: CASSVSGDYNEQFF
cdr3_nt: TGTGCCAGCAGTGTGTCGGGGGATTACAATGAGCAGTTCTTC

d_call: TRBD1
clone_size: NA
j_call: TRBJ2-7
v_call: TRBV27
cdr3_aa: CASSLGDRGGSYEQYF
cdr3_nt: TGTGCCAGCAGTTTAGGGGACAGGGGAGGCTCCTACGAGCAGTACTTC

d_call: NA
clone_size: NA
j_call: TRBJ2-7
v_call: TRBV15
cdr3_aa: CATSRDRGNSYEQYF
cdr3_nt: TGTGCCACCAGCAGAGATCGGGGGAATAGCTACGAGCAGTACTTC

d_call: NA
clone_size: NA
j_call: TRBJ2-7
v_call: TRBV9
cdr3_aa: CASSVGGLGGVDEQYF
cdr3_nt: TGTGCCAGCAGCGTAGGGGGGTTAGGTGGCGTGGACGAGCAGTACTTC

d_call: TRBD2
clone_size: NA
j_call: TRBJ2-7
v_call: TRBV19
cdr3_aa: CASTPGGIAGGGEQYF
cdr3_nt: TGTGCCAGTACCCCCGGGGGAATAGCGGGAGGGGGCGAGCAGTACTTC

d_call: NA
clone_size: NA
j_call: TRBJ1-3
v_call: TRBV19
cdr3_aa: CASSTGNTIYF
cdr3_nt: TGTGCCAGTAGTACGGGAAACACCATATATTTT

d_call: TRBD1
clone_size: NA
j_call: TRBJ1-1
v_call: TRBV23-1
cdr3_aa: CASTPGGGQGMSEAFF
cdr3_nt: TGCGCCAGCACCCCGGGGGGGGGACAGGGGATGTCTGAAGCTTTCTTT

d_call: TRBD1
clone_size: NA
j_call: TRBJ1-1
v_call: TRBV19
cdr3_aa: CASSMKQGRWNTEAFF
cdr3_nt: TGTGCCAGTAGTATGAAACAGGGGAGATGGAACACTGAAGCTTTCTTT

d_call: TRBD2
clone_size: NA
j_call: TRBJ2-3
v_call: TRBV7-9
cdr3_aa: CASSSFQAGGGTDTQYF
cdr3_nt: TGTGCCAGCAGCTCCTTCCAGGCAGGCGGGGGGACAGATACGCAGTATTTT

d_call: NA
clone_size: NA
j_call: TRBJ1-1
v_call: TRBV5-1
cdr3_aa: CASSLGAATEAFF
cdr3_nt: TGCGCCAGCAGCTTGGGGGCGGCCACTGAAGCTTTCTTT

d_call: NA
clone_size: once
j_call: TRBJ2-2
v_call: TRBV29-1
cdr3_aa: CSTRTGLNTGELFF
cdr3_nt: TGCAGCACCAGGACCGGTCTTAACACCGGGGAGCTGTTTTTT

d_call: NA
clone_size: NA
j_call: TRBJ2-7
v_call: TRBV5-1
cdr3_aa: CASSLALGGEQYF
cdr3_nt: TGCGCCAGCAGCTTGGCATTGGGTGGGGAGCAGTACTTC

d_call: NA
clone_size: NA
j_call: TRBJ2-7
v_call: TRBV5-6
cdr3_aa: CASSLVGRIYEQYF
cdr3_nt: TGTGCCAGCAGCTTGGTGGGGAGGATCTACGAGCAGTACTTC

d_call: TRBD1
clone_size: NA
j_call: TRBJ2-2
v_call: TRBV19
cdr3_aa: CASSVQGAPGTGELFF
cdr3_nt: TGTGCCAGTAGTGTACAGGGGGCCCCGGGCACCGGGGAGCTGTTTTTT

d_call: NA
clone_size: once
j_call: TRBJ2-3
v_call: TRBV30
cdr3_aa: CAWRDADTQYF
cdr3_nt: TGTGCCTGGAGAGACGCAGATACGCAGTATTTT

d_call: NA
clone_size: few
j_call: TRBJ2-7
v_call: TRBV21-1
cdr3_aa: CASSGARTGESEQYF
cdr3_nt: TGTGCCAGCAGCGGGGCGAGGACAGGGGAGAGCGAGCAGTACTTC

d_call: TRBD1
clone_size: NA
j_call: TRBJ2-1
v_call: TRBV30
cdr3_aa: CAWSGTGAYNEQFF
cdr3_nt: TGTGCCTGGAGTGGGACAGGGGCCTACAATGAGCAGTTCTTC

d_call: NA
clone_size: NA
j_call: TRBJ2-5
v_call: TRBV5-8
cdr3_aa: CASSFGAWETQYF
cdr3_nt: TGTGCCAGCAGCTTTGGGGCCTGGGAGACCCAGTACTTC

d_call: NA
clone_size: NA
j_call: TRBJ1-1
v_call: TRBV5-1
cdr3_aa: CASSAEGVGNTEAFF
cdr3_nt: TGCGCCAGCAGCGCCGAGGGGGTTGGGAACACTGAAGCTTTCTTT

d_call: TRBD1
clone_size: NA
j_call: TRBJ2-4
v_call: TRBV5-1
cdr3_aa: CASRTGGANIQYF
cdr3_nt: TGCGCCAGCAGGACAGGGGGAGCAAACATTCAGTACTTC

d_call: NA
clone_size: NA
j_call: TRBJ2-7
v_call: TRBV4-1
cdr3_aa: CASSQDRQLNEQYF
cdr3_nt: TGCGCCAGCAGCCAAGATAGGCAGTTGAACGAGCAGTACTTC

d_call: TRBD1
clone_size: NA
j_call: TRBJ1-3
v_call: TRBV6-1
cdr3_aa: CASSAALQGLLSGNTIYF
cdr3_nt: TGTGCCAGCAGTGCAGCACTACAGGGGCTCCTCTCTGGAAACACCATATATTTT

d_call: TRBD1
clone_size: NA
j_call: TRBJ2-2
v_call: TRBV9
cdr3_aa: CASSTRTGNTGELFF
cdr3_nt: TGTGCCAGCAGCACCCGGACAGGGAACACCGGGGAGCTGTTTTTT

d_call: NA
clone_size: NA
j_call: TRBJ2-2
v_call: TRBV12-1
cdr3_aa: CASFPQSNTGELFF
cdr3_nt: TGTGCCAGCTTTCCGCAATCGAACACCGGGGAGCTGTTTTTT

d_call: TRBD2
clone_size: NA
j_call: TRBJ2-7
v_call: TRBV4-2
cdr3_aa: CASSQDGFASGTYEQYF
cdr3_nt: TGTGCCAGCAGCCAAGATGGTTTCGCTAGCGGGACCTACGAGCAGTACTTC

d_call: NA
clone_size: NA
j_call: TRBJ1-3
v_call: TRBV6-5
cdr3_aa: CASSYSIGRNTIYF
cdr3_nt: TGTGCCAGCAGTTACTCGATAGGCAGAAACACCATATATTTT

d_call: TRBD2
clone_size: NA
j_call: TRBJ2-1
v_call: TRBV10-3
cdr3_aa: CAISELAGGNEQFF
cdr3_nt: TGTGCCATCAGTGAGTTAGCGGGAGGCAATGAGCAGTTCTTC

d_call: NA
clone_size: NA
j_call: TRBJ2-1
v_call: TRBV7-9
cdr3_aa: CASSLEGEGQDNEQFF
cdr3_nt: TGTGCCAGCAGCTTAGAGGGGGAGGGACAGGACAATGAGCAGTTCTTC

d_call: NA
clone_size: once
j_call: TRBJ2-5
v_call: TRBV19
cdr3_aa: CASSIYGQSYETQYF
cdr3_nt: TGTGCCAGTAGTATCTATGGGCAGAGCTACGAGACCCAGTACTTC

d_call: NA
clone_size: NA
j_call: TRBJ1-2
v_call: TRBV30
cdr3_aa: CAWKGQNYGYTF
cdr3_nt: TGTGCCTGGAAAGGCCAGAACTATGGCTACACCTTC